Described below is a single T cell receptor beta chain sequence and its context. In the PCR, 60 Vbeta and 13 Jbeta primers were used. TCRdb keeps only in-frame clones here, not all; method: immunoSEQ multiplex PCR. The sample has some 140,000 clones; 80% are singletons. This entry is derived from a study of cytomegalovirus exposure and HLA in healthy donors. This CDR3 is built from 19 residues. V shed 2 bases and J shed 3 bases, with 24 bases lying between them. The chain employs TRBV23-1 and TRBJ2-3; tentatively, D is TRBD1 (5 bases). TRBV23-1 is an ORF, and what it does is uncertain. The sequenced sample consisted of PBMCs. The receptor comes from a man aged 30-40 years in good health. Written as DNA, the CDR3 is TGCGCCAGCAGTCAAATGTCCCCCAAGGGCAGGGCCATAACAGATACGCAGTATTTT. It translates to CASSQMSPKGRAITDTQYF.